This T cell receptor beta chain was recovered during a study of blood T cell repertoires in COVID-19. Across the study: Researchers got acute and convalescent COVID-19 samples from the United States, Italy and Spain. Sources were T cells, B-cell-depleted T cells, or PBMCs; the material itself was cDNA or gDNA.

Per the study methods: Reference gene primer amplification gave estimated nucleated cell counts. Clones were sequenced by immunoSEQ multiplex PCR, and TCRdb holds only the in-frame ones, with some missing. The V and J calls and the clone size are those of that table, but D and trimming were determined from the DNA. The table shows over 60,000 clones, with about 78% occurring only once. J was trimmed by 5 bases and V by 3 bases; bases with no gene match: 4. Germline V gene lookup returns CDR1 LGHDT and CDR2 YNNKEL (reference sequence). CDR3 size: 16 residues. Input material: peripheral blood. The V and J genes are TRBV3-1 (or the pseudogene TRBV3-2) and TRBJ2-2, with 12 nucleotides matching TRBD2. The sequence was collected from an elderly woman with acute or convalescent COVID-19. This CDR3 is CASSHGLAGLTGELFF. Written as DNA, the CDR3 is TGTGCCAGCAGCCACGGACTAGCGGGATTGACCGGGGAGCTGTTTTTT.